This entry is about one T cell receptor (beta chain). Its antigen is undetermined. The sample holds other DNA sequences that translate to the same CDR3. Measured with immunoSEQ multiplex PCR; TCRdb has only the in-frame clones, and not every one. The table has about 140,000 clones, 80% to 95% seen once. The CDR3 runs 11 residues. Trimming pared 1 base from V and 8 bases from J, leaving 5 bases between. Germline CDR1 is SEHNR and CDR2 is FQNEAQ (reference sequence). The data originate from a study of T cell responses to AZD1222 COVID-19 vaccine. Some second doses came at about 4 weeks and others at about 12 weeks; these were pooled. General observations from the study: The span of vaccine-associated CD4 TCRs extended across spike, with dominance at 160-218 and 743-854. Nearly half of spike-specific TCRs reportedly target variant regions that are unmutated in the B.1.351 and B.1.1.7 variants. After the peak T cell response, and only then, were repertoires sampled.

This receptor was obtained from an adult who received the AZD1222 COVID-19 vaccine. The source material was peripheral blood, sampled 28 days after the second AZD1222 dose. V and J are TRBV7-9 and TRBJ1-1; D ambiguous. The CDR3 DNA reads TGTGCCAGCAGCTTAGAAAGGGAAGCTTTCTTT. The encoded protein is CASSLEREAFF.